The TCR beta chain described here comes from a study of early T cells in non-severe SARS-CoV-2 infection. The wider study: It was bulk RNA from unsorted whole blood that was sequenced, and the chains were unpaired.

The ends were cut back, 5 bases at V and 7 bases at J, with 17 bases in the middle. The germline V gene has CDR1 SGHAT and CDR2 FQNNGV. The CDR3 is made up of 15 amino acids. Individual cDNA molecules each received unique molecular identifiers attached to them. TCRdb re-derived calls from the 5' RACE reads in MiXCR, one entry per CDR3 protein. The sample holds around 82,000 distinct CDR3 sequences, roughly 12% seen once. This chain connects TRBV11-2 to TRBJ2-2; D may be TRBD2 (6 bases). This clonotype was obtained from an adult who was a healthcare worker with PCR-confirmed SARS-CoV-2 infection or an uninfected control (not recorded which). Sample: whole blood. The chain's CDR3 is CASSRLGGYGGELFF. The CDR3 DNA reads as TGTGCCAGCAGCCGACTAGGCGGCTACGGCGGGGAGCTGTTTTTT.